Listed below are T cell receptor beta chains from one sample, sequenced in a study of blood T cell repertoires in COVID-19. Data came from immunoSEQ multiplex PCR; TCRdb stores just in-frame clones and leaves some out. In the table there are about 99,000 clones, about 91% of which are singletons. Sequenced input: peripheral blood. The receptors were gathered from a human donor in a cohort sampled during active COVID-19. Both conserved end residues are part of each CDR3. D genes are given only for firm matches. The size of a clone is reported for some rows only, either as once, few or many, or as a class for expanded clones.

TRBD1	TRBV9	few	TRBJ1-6	TGTGCCAGCAGCGTAGAGGGACAGCGGAATTCACCCCTCCACTTT	CASSVEGQRNSPLHF
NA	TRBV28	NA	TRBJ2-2	TGTGCCAGCAGTTTCCAAACCGGGGAGCTGTTTTTT	CASSFQTGELFF
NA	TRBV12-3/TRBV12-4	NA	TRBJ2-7	TGTGCCAGCAGCAAGAGAGACGAGCAGTACTTC	CASSKRDEQYF
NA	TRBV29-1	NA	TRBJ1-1	TGCAGCGTTGAGGTACCCACAAGGAACACTGAAGCTTTCTTT	CSVEVPTRNTEAFF
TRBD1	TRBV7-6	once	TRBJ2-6	TGTGCCAGCAGCCCGCGTGCGGGACAGGCATTCTCTGGGGCCAACGTCCTGACTTTC	CASSPRAGQAFSGANVLTF
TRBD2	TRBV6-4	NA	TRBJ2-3	TGTGCCAGCAGTGAGGGCAGGGAGGGAGATACGCAGTATTTT	CASSEGREGDTQYF
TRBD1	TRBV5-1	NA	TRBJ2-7	TGCGCCAGCAGAACCGGGACAGGGGGCCTCTACGAGCAGTACTTC	CASRTGTGGLYEQYF
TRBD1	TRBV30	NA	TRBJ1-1	TGTGCCTGGAGTCAGGGGGCCGGCACTGAAGCTTTCTTT	CAWSQGAGTEAFF
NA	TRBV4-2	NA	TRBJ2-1	TGTGCCAGCAGCCCCTCGGACTTGAGCAAAGTCGATGAGCAGTTCTTC	CASSPSDLSKVDEQFF
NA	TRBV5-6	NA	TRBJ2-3	TGTGCCAGCAGCTGGGGCTCTCCTGGCTCCGGTACGCAGTATTTT	CASSWGSPGSGTQYF
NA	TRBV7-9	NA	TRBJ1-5	TGTGCCAGCAGCCCTACAGGGAGCAATCAGCCCCAGCATTTT	CASSPTGSNQPQHF
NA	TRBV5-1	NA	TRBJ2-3	TGCGCCAGCAGAATCCGGGAGAGCATCGATACGCAGTATTTT	CASRIRESIDTQYF
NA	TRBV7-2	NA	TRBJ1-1	TGTGCCAGCAGCTTAGGCAGGATCACTGAAGCTTTCTTT	CASSLGRITEAFF
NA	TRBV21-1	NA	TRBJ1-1	TGTGCCAGCAGCCCCCGACAGGGAGGAACTGAAGCTTTCTTT	CASSPRQGGTEAFF
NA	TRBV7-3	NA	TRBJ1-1	TGTGCCAGCAGCGTCGGGGCAGGGGCACTGAACACTGAAGCTTTCTTT	CASSVGAGALNTEAFF
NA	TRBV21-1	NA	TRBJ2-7	TGTGCCAGCAGCAAAGGACTAGCGGGGGGGTACGAGCAGTACTTC	CASSKGLAGGYEQYF
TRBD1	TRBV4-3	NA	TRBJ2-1	TGCGCCAGCAGCCGGAGGTTTGGACAGGGGGGAAACAATGAGCAGTTCTTC	CASSRRFGQGGNNEQFF
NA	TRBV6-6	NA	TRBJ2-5	TGTGCCAGCAGTCGGCGGTCAGAAGAGACCCAGTACTTC	CASSRRSEETQYF
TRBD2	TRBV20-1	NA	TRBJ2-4	TGCAGTGCTAGTGGACTAGATCTAGCCAAAAACATTCAGTACTTC	CSASGLDLAKNIQYF
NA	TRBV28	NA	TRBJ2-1	TGTGCCAGCAGTTTGTCCAGGTACAATGAGCAGTTCTTC	CASSLSRYNEQFF
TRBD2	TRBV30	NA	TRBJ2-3	TGTGCCTGGAGTGTACGCAGGACTAGCGGGAGCTCAGATACGCAGTATTTT	CAWSVRRTSGSSDTQYF
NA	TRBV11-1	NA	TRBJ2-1	TGTGCCAGCATGGCGGACAACTCCTACAATGAGCAGTTCTTC	CASMADNSYNEQFF
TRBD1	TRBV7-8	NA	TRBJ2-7	TGTGCCAGCAGCCGACCGGCGACGACAGGGGGCAACGGGAACGAGCAGTACTTC	CASSRPATTGGNGNEQYF
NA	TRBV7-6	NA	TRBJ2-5	TGTGCCAGCAGCAACATAGGGACACTCCAAGAGACCCAGTACTTC	CASSNIGTLQETQYF
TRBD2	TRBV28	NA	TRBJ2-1	TGTGCCAGCAGTTCCCCGACGGGAGGTTACAATGAGCAGTTCTTC	CASSSPTGGYNEQFF
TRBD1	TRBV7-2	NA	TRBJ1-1	TGTGCCAGCAGCCTAGGACAGGGATGGACTGAAGCTTTCTTT	CASSLGQGWTEAFF
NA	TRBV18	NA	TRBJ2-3	TGTGCCAGCTCACCACAGGGCGGGACAGATACGCAGTATTTT	CASSPQGGTDTQYF
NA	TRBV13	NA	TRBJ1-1	TGTGCCAGCAGCTTAGGCGGACAAGGGGGGGAGGGAACTGAAGCTTTCTTT	CASSLGGQGGEGTEAFF
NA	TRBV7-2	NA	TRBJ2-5	TGTGCCACCAGTCAATCAGAGACCCAGTACTTC	CATSQSETQYF
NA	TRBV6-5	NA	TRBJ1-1	TGTGCCAGCAGCCGACAGGTTGTCGACACTGAAGCTTTCTTT	CASSRQVVDTEAFF
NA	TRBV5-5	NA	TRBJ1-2	TGTGCCAGCAGCCCGCCCCGGCCAGGGGATGGCTACACCTTC	CASSPPRPGDGYTF
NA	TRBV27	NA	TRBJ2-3	TGTGCCAGCAGTTTAATCGGCAGCGCGTCCGATACGCAGTATTTT	CASSLIGSASDTQYF
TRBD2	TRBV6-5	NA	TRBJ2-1	TGTGCCAGCAGTTACGTGGCGGGGGACAATGAGCAGTTCTTC	CASSYVAGDNEQFF
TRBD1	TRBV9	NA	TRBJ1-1	TGTGCCAGCAGCCCCCAGACAGGGGGGTTGAACACTGAAGCTTTCTTT	CASSPQTGGLNTEAFF
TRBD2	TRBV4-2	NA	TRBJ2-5	TGTGCCAGCAGCCAAGATCGCCTAGCGGGGAAAGAGACCCAGTACTTC	CASSQDRLAGKETQYF
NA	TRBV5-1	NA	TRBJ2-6	TGCGCCAGCAGCCCCCAGTACTCTGGGGCCAACGTCCTGACTTTC	CASSPQYSGANVLTF
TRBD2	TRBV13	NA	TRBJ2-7	TGTGCCAGCACCACCTCTAGCGGGACCGTTAAACCCTACGAGCAGTACTTC	CASTTSSGTVKPYEQYF
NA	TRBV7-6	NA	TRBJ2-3	TGTGCCAGCAGCTTAGTATCTAGCATCCCCCCCACAGATACGCAGTATTTT	CASSLVSSIPPTDTQYF
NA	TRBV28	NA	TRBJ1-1	TGTGCCAGCAGACCGGACAGATTGGGCACTGAAGCTTTCTTT	CASRPDRLGTEAFF
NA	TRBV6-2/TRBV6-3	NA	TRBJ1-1	TGTGCCAGCAGTTACGGGCAGGAGAACACTGAAGCTTTCTTT	CASSYGQENTEAFF
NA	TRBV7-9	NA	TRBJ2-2	TGTGCCAGCAGCTCAACATTAATAGAGGACACCGGGGAGCTGTTTTTT	CASSSTLIEDTGELFF
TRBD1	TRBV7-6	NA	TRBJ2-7	TGTGCCAGCAGCTTAGTTCAGGGGGCCCACGAGCAGTACTTC	CASSLVQGAHEQYF
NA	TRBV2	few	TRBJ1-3	TGTGCCAGCAGTGAAAGCTACTCTGGAAACACCATATATTTT	CASSESYSGNTIYF
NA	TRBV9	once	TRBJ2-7	TGTGCCAGCAGCGCAGGGTGGGGGGTAGGCGAGCAGTACTTC	CASSAGWGVGEQYF
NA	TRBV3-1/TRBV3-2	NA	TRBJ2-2	TGTGCCAGCAGCCAAATCGCTTCTAGCGGGGAGCTGTTTTTT	CASSQIASSGELFF
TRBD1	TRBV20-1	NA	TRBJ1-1	TGCAGTGCTAACCGGGACAGGGAAGCTTTCTTT	CSANRDREAFF
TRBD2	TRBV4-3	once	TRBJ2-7	TGCGCCAGCAGCCAAGTAGCGGGAGGTTTTGAGCAGTACTTC	CASSQVAGGFEQYF